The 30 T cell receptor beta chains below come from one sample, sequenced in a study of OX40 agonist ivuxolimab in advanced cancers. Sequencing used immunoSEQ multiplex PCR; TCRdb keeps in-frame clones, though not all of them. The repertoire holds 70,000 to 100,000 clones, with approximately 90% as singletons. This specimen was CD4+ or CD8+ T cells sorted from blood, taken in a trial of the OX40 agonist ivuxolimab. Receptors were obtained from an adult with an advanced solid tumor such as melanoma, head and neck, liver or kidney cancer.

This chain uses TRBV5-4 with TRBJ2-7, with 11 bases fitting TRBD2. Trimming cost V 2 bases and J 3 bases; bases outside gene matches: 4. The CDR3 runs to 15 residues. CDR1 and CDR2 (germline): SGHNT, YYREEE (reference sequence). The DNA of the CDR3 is TGTGCCAGCAGCTTAGGACTAGCGGGTAACTACGAGCAGTACTTC. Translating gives CASSLGLAGNYEQYF. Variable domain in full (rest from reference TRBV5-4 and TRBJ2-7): ETGVTQSPTHLIKTRGQQVTLRCSSQSGHNTVSWYQQALGQGPQFIFQYYREEENGRGNFPPRFSGLQFPNYSSELNVNALELDDSALYLCASSLGLAGNYEQYFGPGTRLTVT.

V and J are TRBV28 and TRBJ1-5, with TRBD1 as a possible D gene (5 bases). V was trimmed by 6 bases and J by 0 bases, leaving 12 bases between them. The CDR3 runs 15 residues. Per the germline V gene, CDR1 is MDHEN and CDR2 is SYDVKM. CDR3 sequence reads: CASSIDSNSNQPQHF. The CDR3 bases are TGTGCCAGCAGCATAGACAGTAATAGCAATCAGCCCCAGCATTTT.

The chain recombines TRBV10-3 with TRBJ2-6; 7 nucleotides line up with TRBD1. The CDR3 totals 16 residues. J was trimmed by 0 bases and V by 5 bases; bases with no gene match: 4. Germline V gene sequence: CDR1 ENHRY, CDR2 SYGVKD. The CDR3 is CAISRTGSSGANVLTF. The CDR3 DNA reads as TGTGCCATCAGTAGGACAGGAAGCTCTGGGGCCAACGTCCTGACTTTC.

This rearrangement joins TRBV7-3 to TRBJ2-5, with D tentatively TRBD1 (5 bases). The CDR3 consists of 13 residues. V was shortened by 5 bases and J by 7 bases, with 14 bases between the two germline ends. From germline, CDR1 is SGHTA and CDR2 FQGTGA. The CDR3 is CASSESRGGTQYF. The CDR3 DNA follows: TGTGCCAGCAGCGAGTCTAGGGGTGGGACCCAGTACTTC.

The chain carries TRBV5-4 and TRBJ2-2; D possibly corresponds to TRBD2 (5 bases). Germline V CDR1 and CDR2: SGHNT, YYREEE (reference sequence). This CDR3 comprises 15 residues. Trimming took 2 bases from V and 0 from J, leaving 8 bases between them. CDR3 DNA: TGTGCCAGCAGCTTCGTAGCGACGAACACCGGGGAGCTGTTTTTT. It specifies CASSFVATNTGELFF. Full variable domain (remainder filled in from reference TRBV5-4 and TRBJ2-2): ETGVTQSPTHLIKTRGQQVTLRCSSQSGHNTVSWYQQALGQGPQFIFQYYREEENGRGNFPPRFSGLQFPNYSSELNVNALELDDSALYLCASSFVATNTGELFFGEGSRLTVL.

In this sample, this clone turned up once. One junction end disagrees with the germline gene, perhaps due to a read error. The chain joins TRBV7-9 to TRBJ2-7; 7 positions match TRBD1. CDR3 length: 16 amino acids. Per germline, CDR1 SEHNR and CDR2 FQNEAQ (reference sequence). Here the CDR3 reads CASSPRFYRGSDEQYF. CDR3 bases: TGTGCCAGCAGCCCAAGGTTTTACAGGGGCTCCGACGAGCAGTACTTC. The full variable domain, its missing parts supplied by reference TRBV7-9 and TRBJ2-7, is DTGVSQNPRHKITKRGQNVTFRCDPISEHNRLYWYRQTLGQGPEFLTYFQNEAQLEKSRLLSDRFSAERPKGSFSTLEIQRTEQGDSAMYLCASSPRFYRGSDEQYFGPGTRLTVT.

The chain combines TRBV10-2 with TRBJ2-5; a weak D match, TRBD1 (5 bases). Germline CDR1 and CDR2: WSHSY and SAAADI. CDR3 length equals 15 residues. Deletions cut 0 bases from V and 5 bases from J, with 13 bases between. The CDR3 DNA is TGCGCCAGCAGTGAGTCTCAGGGTCTAGGCGAGACCCAGTACTTC. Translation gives CASSESQGLGETQYF.

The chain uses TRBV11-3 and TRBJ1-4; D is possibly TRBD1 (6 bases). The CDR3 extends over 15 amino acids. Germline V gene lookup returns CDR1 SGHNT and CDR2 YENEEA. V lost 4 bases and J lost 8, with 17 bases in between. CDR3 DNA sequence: TGTGCCAGCAGCTCCCGGGGGGGGCCGGAAGAAAAACTGTTTTTT. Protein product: CASSSRGGPEEKLFF.

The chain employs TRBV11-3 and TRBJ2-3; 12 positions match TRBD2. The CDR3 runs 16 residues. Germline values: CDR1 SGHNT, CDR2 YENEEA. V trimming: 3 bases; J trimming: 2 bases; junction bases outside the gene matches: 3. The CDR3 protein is CASSFGLAGPTDTQYF. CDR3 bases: TGTGCCAGCAGCTTCGGACTAGCGGGACCCACAGATACGCAGTATTTT.

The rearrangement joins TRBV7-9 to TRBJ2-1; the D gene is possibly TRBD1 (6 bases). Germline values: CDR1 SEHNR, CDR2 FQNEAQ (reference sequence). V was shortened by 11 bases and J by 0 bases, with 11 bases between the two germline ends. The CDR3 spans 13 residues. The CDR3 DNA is TGTGCCGGGGGCGGCCCCTCCTACAATGAGCAGTTCTTC. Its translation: CAGGGPSYNEQFF.

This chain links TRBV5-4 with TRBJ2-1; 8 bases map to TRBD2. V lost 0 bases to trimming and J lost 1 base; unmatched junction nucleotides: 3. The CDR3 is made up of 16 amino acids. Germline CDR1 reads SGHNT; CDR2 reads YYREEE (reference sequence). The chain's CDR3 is CASSLDSGASYNEQFF. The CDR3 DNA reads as TGTGCCAGCAGCTTGGATAGCGGGGCATCCTACAATGAGCAGTTCTTC.

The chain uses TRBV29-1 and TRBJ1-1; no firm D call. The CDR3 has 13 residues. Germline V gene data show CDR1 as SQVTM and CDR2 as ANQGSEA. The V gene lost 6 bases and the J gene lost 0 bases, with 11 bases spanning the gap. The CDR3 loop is CSVRATVNTEAFF. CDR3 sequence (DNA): TGCAGCGTGAGGGCAACGGTGAACACTGAAGCTTTCTTT. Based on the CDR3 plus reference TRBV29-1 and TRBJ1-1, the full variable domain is SAVISQKPSRDICQRGTSLTIQCQVDSQVTMMFWYRQQPGQSLTLIATANQGSEATYESGFVIDKFPISRPNLTFSTLTVSNMSPEDSSIYLCSVRATVNTEAFFGQGTRLTVV.

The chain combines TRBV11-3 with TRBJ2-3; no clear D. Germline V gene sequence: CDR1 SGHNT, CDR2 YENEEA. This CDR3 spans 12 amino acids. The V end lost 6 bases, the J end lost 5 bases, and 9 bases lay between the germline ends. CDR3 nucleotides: TGTGCCAGCAGTCCTCTAGGAGATACGCAGTATTTT. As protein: CASSPLGDTQYF.

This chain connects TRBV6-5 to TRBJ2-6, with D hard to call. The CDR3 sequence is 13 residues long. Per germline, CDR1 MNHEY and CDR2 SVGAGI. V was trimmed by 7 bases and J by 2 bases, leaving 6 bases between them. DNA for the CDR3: TGTGCCAGCATTTCCCCTGGGGCCAACGTCCTGACTTTC. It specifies CASISPGANVLTF.

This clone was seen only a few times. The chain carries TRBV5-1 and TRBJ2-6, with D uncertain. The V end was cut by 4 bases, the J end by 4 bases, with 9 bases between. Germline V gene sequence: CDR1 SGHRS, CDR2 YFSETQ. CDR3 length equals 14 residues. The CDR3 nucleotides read TGCGCCAGCAGCCTACCATCCGGGGCCAACGTCCTGACTTTC. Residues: CASSLPSGANVLTF.

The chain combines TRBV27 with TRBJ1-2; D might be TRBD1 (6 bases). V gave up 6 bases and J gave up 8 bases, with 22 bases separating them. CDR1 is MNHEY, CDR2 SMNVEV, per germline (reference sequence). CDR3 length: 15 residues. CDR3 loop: CASSDGGASRRGYTF. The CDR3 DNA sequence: TGTGCCAGCAGCGACGGGGGGGCGTCCCGACGCGGCTACACCTTC.

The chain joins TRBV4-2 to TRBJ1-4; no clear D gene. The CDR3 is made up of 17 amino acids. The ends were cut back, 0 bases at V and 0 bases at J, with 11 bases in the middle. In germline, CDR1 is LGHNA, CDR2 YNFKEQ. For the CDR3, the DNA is TGTGCCAGCAGCCAAGACCATCGTGGGGCAACTAATGAAAAACTGTTTTTT. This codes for CASSQDHRGATNEKLFF.

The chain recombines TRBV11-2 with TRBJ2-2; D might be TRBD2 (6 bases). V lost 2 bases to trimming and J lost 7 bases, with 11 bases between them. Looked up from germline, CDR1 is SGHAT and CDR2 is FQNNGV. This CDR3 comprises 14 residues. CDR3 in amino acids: CASSLLRGGGELFF. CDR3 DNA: TGTGCCAGCAGCTTATTGAGGGGAGGCGGGGAGCTGTTTTTT.

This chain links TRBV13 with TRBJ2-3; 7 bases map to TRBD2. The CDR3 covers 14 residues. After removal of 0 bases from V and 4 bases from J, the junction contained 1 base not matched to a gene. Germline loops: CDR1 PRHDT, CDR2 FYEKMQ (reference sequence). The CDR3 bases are TGTGCCAGCAGCTTAGGGACTAGCCCAGATACGCAGTATTTT. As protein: CASSLGTSPDTQYF.

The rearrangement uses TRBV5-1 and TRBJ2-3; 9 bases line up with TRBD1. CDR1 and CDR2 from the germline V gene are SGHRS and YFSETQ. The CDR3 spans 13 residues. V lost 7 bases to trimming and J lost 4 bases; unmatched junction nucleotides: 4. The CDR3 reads CASGTGSPDTQYF. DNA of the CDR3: TGCGCCAGCGGGACAGGGAGCCCAGATACGCAGTATTTT.

CDR3 amino acids: CASSQRSGRYEQYF. The DNA for the CDR3 is TGTGCCAGCAGCCAGCGAAGCGGGAGGTACGAGCAGTACTTC. This sequence joins TRBV5-6 and TRBJ2-7; 9 positions match TRBD2. The CDR3 spans 14 residues. J was trimmed by 4 bases and V by 4 bases; bases with no gene match: 6. Germline V lookup: CDR1 SGHDT, CDR2 YYEEEE.

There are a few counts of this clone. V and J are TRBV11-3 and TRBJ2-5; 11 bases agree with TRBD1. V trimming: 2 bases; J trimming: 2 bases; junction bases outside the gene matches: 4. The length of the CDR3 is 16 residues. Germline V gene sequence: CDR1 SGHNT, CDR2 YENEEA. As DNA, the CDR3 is TGTGCCAGCAGCTTATGGACAGGGGGCAATCAAGAGACCCAGTACTTC. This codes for CASSLWTGGNQETQYF.

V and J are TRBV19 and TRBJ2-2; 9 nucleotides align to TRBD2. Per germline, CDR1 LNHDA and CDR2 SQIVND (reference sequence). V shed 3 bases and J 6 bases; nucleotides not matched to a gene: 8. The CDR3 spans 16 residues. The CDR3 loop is CASSMLDSGSAGELFF. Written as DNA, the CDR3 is TGTGCCAGTAGTATGTTGGATAGCGGGAGTGCCGGGGAGCTGTTTTTT.

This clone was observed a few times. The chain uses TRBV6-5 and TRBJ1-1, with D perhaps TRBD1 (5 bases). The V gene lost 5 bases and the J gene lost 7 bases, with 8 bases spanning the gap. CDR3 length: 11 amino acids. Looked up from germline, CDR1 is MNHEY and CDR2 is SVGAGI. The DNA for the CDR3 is TGTGCCAGCAGTCTCGGACATGAAGCTTTCTTT. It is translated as CASSLGHEAFF.

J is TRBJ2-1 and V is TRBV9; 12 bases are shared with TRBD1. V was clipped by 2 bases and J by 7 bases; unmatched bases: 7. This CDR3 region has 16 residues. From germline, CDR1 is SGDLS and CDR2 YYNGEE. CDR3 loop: CASSVSGQGAFNEQFF. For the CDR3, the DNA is TGTGCCAGCAGCGTGTCGGGACAGGGGGCGTTTAATGAGCAGTTCTTC.

The CDR3 coding sequence is TGTGCCAGCAGTTCAGGGGACCACGAGCAGTACTTC. Residues: CASSSGDHEQYF. V usage is TRBV6-6 and J usage is TRBJ2-7, with a weak D call TRBD1 (6 bases). V lost 4 bases and J lost 5, with 9 bases in between. CDR3 length: 12 residues. Germline lookup yields CDR1 MNHNY and CDR2 SVGAGI (reference sequence).

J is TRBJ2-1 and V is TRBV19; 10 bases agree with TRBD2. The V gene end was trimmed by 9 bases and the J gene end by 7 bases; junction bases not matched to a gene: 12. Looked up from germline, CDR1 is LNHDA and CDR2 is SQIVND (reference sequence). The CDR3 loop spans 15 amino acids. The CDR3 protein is CASQKAGTSVNEQFF. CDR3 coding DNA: TGTGCCAGCCAAAAAGCCGGGACTAGCGTGAATGAGCAGTTCTTC.

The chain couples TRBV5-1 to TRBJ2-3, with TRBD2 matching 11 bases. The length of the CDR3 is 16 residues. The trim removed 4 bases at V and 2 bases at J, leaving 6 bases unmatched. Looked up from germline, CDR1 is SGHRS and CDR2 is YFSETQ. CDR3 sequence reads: CASSAGLAAITDTQYF. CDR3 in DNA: TGCGCCAGCAGCGCGGGACTAGCGGCCATCACAGATACGCAGTATTTT. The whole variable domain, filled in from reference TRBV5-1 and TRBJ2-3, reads KAGVTQTPRYLIKTRGQQVTLSCSPISGHRSVSWYQQTPGQGLQFLFEYFSETQRNKGNFPGRFSGRQFSNSRSEMNVSTLELGDSALYLCASSAGLAAITDTQYFGPGTRLTVL.

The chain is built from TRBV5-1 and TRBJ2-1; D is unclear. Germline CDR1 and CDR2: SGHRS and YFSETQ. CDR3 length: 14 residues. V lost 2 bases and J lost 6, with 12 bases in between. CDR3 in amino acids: CASSLQGSSNEQFF. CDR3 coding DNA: TGCGCCAGCAGCTTACAAGGTTCTAGCAATGAGCAGTTCTTC.

The CDR3 DNA sequence: TGCGCCAGCAGCCAGGGCCCTAGCGGGAGGGACCAAGAGACCCAGTACTTC. The encoded protein is CASSQGPSGRDQETQYF. The chain links TRBV4-1 to TRBJ2-5; 12 nucleotides align to TRBD2. The germline V gene encodes CDR1 MGHRA and CDR2 YSYEKL. The CDR3 runs to 17 residues. After removal of 3 bases from V and 0 bases from J, the junction contained 5 bases not matched to a gene.